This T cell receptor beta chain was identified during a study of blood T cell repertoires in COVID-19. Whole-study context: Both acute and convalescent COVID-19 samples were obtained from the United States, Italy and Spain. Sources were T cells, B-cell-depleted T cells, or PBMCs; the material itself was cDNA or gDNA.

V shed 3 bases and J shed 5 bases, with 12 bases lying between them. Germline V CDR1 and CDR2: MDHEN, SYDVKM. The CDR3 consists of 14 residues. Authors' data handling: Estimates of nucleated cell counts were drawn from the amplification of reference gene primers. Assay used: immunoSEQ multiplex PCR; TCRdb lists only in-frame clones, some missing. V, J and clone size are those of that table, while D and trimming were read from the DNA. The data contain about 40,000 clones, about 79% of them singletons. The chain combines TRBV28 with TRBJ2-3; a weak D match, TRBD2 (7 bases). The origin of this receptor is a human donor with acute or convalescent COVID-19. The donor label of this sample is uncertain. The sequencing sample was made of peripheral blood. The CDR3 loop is CASSFRGGLDTQYF. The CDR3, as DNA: TGTGCCAGCAGTTTCCGCGGGGGCTTAGATACGCAGTATTTT.